This TCR beta chain was profiled in a study of OX40 agonist ivuxolimab in advanced cancers. Study details: The dose-escalation cohort had hepatocellular carcinoma, melanoma, renal cell or head and neck cancer. Past anti-PD-1, anti-PD-L1 or anti-CTLA-4 therapy was accepted, and 40% to 50% had received some.

Germline V lookup: CDR1 MGHRA, CDR2 YSYEKL. The CDR3 consists of 14 residues. V lost 3 bases, J lost 1 base, and 10 bases lay in between. The protocol was immunoSEQ multiplex PCR, while the TCRdb copy is restricted to in-frame clones and leaves out a portion. Of around 25,000 clones listed, 84% are singletons. Concerning this clone itself: Its cognate antigen is unknown.

Points from the study as a whole: Determination of antigen specificity was not performed for the expanded peripheral T cells. The mean number of expanded clones was higher in CD8+ T cells than in CD4+.

Sequencing was performed on CD4+ or CD8+ T cells sorted from blood, taken in a trial of the OX40 agonist ivuxolimab. The chain has TRBV4-1 and TRBJ2-7; tentatively, D is TRBD1 (5 bases). The receptor comes from an adult with an advanced solid tumor such as melanoma, head and neck, liver or kidney cancer. In DNA, the CDR3 is TGCGCCAGCAGCCAGGGGCAACTGTCCTACGAGCAGTACTTC. Its protein is CASSQGQLSYEQYF.